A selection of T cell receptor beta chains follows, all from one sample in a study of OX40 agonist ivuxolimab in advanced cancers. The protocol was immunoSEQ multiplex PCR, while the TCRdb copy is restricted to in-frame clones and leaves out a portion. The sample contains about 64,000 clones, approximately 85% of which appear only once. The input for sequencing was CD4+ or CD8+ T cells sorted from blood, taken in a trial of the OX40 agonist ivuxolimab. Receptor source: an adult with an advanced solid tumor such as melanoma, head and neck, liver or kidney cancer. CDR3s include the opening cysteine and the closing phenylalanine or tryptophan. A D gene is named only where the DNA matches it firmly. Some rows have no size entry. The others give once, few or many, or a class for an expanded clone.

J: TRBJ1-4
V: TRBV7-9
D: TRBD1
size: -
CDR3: CASSQQGQGNEKLFF
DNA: TGTGCCAGCAGCCAACAGGGACAGGGGAATGAAAAACTGTTTTTT

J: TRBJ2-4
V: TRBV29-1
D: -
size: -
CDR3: CSVAPTGRNIQYF
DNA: TGCAGCGTTGCCCCGACAGGGAGGAACATTCAGTACTTC

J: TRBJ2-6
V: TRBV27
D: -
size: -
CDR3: CASSRSGPSGANVLTF
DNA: TGTGCCAGCAGCCGCTCAGGCCCCTCTGGGGCCAACGTCCTGACTTTC

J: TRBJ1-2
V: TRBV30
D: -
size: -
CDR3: CAWSVRSGYGYTF
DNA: TGTGCCTGGAGTGTAAGGTCAGGCTATGGCTACACCTTC

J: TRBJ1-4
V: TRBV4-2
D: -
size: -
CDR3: CASSQVEGLGGEKLFF
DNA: TGTGCCAGCAGCCAAGTTGAGGGTCTCGGTGGTGAAAAACTGTTTTTT

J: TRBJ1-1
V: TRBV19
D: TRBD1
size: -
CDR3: CASSLQGSLMNTEAFF
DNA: TGTGCCAGTAGTTTACAGGGGTCTTTGATGAACACTGAAGCTTTCTTT

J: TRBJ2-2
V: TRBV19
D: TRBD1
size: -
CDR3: CASKRTGVAGELFF
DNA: TGTGCCAGTAAAAGGACAGGGGTGGCCGGGGAGCTGTTTTTT

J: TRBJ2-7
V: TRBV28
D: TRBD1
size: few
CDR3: CASNSFGTGGKYEQYF
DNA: TGTGCCAGCAATTCGTTCGGGACAGGGGGAAAATACGAGCAGTACTTC

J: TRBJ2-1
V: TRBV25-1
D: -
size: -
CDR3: CASSELTGQSSYNEQFF
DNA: TGTGCCAGCAGTGAATTGACGGGTCAGAGCTCCTACAATGAGCAGTTCTTC

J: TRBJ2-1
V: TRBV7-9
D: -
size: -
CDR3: CASSLAPPRYNEQFF
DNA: TGTGCCAGCAGCTTAGCGCCCCCCCGCTACAATGAGCAGTTCTTC

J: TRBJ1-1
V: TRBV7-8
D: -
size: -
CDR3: CASSPVEGLNTEAFF
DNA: TGTGCCAGCAGCCCCGTGGAGGGACTGAACACTGAAGCTTTCTTT

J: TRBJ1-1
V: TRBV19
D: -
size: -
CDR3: CASSLKSRATEAFF
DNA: TGTGCCAGTAGTTTAAAGAGCAGGGCCACTGAAGCTTTCTTT

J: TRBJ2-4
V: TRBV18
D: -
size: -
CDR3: CASTRDGPSAAKNIQYF
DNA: TGTGCCAGCACCAGAGACGGTCCGAGCGCCGCCAAAAACATTCAGTACTTC

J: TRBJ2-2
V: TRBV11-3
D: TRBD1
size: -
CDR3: CASSSTTGTGGASGELFF
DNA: TGTGCCAGCAGCTCAACGACCGGGACAGGGGGCGCGTCCGGGGAGCTGTTTTTT

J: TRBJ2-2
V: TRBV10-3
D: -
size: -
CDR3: CAISELVDTGELFF
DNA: TGTGCCATCAGTGAACTCGTCGACACCGGGGAGCTGTTTTTT

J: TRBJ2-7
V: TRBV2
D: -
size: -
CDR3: CASLGLPTYEQYF
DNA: TGTGCCAGCCTTGGCCTACCGACGTACGAGCAGTACTTC

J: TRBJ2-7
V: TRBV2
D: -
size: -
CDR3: CASRNQGSSYEQYF
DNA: TGTGCCAGCAGGAATCAGGGTTCCTCCTACGAGCAGTACTTC

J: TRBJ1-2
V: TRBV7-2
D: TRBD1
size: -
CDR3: CASSSPTLPGQASNGYTF
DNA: TGTGCCAGCAGCTCTCCAACACTTCCGGGACAGGCAAGCAATGGCTACACCTTC

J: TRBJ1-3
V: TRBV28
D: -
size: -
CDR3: CASKLSGNTIYF
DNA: TGTGCCAGCAAACTCTCTGGAAACACCATATATTTT

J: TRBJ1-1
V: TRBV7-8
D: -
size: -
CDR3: CASSLLWGAGTEAFF
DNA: TGTGCCAGCAGCTTGTTATGGGGGGCGGGGACTGAAGCTTTCTTT

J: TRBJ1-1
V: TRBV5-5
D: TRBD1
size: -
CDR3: CASSRTGYTEAFF
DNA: TGTGCCAGCAGCAGGACAGGGTACACTGAAGCTTTCTTT

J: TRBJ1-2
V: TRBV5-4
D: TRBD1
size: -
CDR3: CASSLRNRGTGYTF
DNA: TGTGCCAGCAGCTTGCGCAACAGGGGGACTGGCTACACCTTC

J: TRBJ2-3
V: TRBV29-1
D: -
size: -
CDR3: CSVADADTQYF
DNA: TGCAGCGTCGCGGATGCAGATACGCAGTATTTT

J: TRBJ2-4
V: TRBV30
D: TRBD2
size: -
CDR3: CAWSGGLAGGQLAKNIQYF
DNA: TGTGCCTGGAGTGGGGGGCTAGCGGGAGGGCAGCTAGCCAAAAACATTCAGTACTTC

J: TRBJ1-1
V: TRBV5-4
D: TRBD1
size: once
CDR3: CASSTQGVGTEAFF
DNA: TGTGCCAGCAGCACCCAGGGGGTCGGGACTGAAGCTTTCTTT

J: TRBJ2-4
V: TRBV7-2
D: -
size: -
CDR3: CASSLARLAKNIQYF
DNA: TGTGCCAGCAGCTTAGCCAGACTAGCCAAAAACATTCAGTACTTC

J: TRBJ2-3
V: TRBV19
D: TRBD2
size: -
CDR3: CASSVAGGGADTQYF
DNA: TGTGCCAGTAGTGTAGCGGGGGGAGGGGCAGATACGCAGTATTTT

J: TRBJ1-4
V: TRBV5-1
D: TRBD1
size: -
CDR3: CASSLGGQGTGEKLFF
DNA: TGCGCCAGCAGCTTGGGAGGACAGGGGACGGGCGAAAAACTGTTTTTT

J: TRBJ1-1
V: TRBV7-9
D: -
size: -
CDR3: CASSLTYMNTEAFF
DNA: TGTGCCAGCAGCTTGACGTACATGAACACTGAAGCTTTCTTT

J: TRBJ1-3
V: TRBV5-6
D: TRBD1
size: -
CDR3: CASSLTGTGGNTIYF
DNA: TGTGCCAGCAGCCTAACCGGGACAGGGGGTAACACCATATATTTT

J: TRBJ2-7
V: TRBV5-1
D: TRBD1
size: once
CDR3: CASSLGTGGAYEQYF
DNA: TGCGCCAGCAGCTTGGGAACAGGGGGCGCATACGAGCAGTACTTC

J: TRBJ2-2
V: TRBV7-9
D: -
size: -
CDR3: CASSHDKTGELFF
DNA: TGTGCCAGCAGCCACGACAAGACCGGGGAGCTGTTTTTT

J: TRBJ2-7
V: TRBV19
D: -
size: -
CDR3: CASSTGRGYEQYF
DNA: TGTGCCAGTAGTACAGGTCGGGGTTACGAGCAGTACTTC

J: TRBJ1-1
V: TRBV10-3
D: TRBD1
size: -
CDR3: CAINTGTGGFTEAFF
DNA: TGTGCCATCAACACCGGGACAGGGGGCTTTACTGAAGCTTTCTTT

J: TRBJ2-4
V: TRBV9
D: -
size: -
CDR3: CASSNRQDDIQYF
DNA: TGTGCCAGCAGCAACCGACAGGATGACATTCAGTACTTC

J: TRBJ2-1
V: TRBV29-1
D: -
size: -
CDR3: CSVEADSLNEQFF
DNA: TGCAGCGTTGAGGCAGACTCCCTCAATGAGCAGTTCTTC

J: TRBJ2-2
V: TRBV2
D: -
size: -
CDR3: CASSGVGAVTGELFF
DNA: TGTGCCAGCAGTGGCGTAGGTGCCGTCACCGGGGAGCTGTTTTTT

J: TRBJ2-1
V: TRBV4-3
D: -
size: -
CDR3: CASSQDFAGPYNEQFF
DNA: TGCGCCAGCAGCCAAGATTTTGCGGGGCCGTACAATGAGCAGTTCTTC

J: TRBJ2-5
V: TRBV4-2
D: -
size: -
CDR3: CASSQGDRYQETQYF
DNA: TGTGCCAGCAGCCAAGGCGACAGGTACCAAGAGACCCAGTACTTC

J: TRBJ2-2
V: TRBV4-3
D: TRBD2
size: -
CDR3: CASSRELLAGRAGELFF
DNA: TGCGCCAGCAGCCGAGAACTTCTAGCGGGAAGGGCCGGGGAGCTGTTTTTT

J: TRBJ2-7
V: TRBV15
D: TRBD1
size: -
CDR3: CATSREVTGGAYEQYF
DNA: TGTGCCACCAGCAGAGAAGTGACAGGGGGGGCCTACGAGCAGTACTTC

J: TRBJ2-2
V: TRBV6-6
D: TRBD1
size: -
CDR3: CASSYSTGSVGELFF
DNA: TGTGCCAGCAGTTACTCGACAGGGTCGGTCGGGGAGCTGTTTTTT

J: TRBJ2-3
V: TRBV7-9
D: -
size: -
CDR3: CASSLAYRDQGDTQYF
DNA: TGTGCCAGCAGCTTAGCGTACAGGGACCAGGGGGATACGCAGTATTTT

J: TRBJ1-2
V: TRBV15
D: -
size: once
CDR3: CATSRPPYGYTF
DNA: TGTGCCACCAGCCGACCTCCCTATGGCTACACCTTC